One T cell receptor (beta chain) is described in this entry. The CDR3 runs 14 residues. The V gene's germline CDR1 is SGHRS and CDR2 YFSETQ. TCRdb re-called the 5' RACE reads and shows each CDR3 protein once, DNA omitted. This listing includes 200,000 to 300,000 distinct CDR3 sequences. The sample comes from a study of T cells expressing NK-cell markers. Study summary: Obtained from sorted CD3+CD56+NKG2C+, CD3+CD56+NKG2C- and CD3+CD56-NKG2C+ T cells were the TCR beta repertoires.

This sequence originates from a man between 18 and 29 years old in good health. The chain is built from TRBV5-1 and TRBJ2-2; the TRBD2 assignment by TCRdb is unverifiable without DNA. Specimen: blood T cells: a sorted CD56 or NKG2C T cell subset, CD4+ or CD8+ T cells, or bulk PBMC T cells (not recorded which). CDR3 in amino acids: CASSFYSGNGELFF. Drawing the rest from reference TRBV5-1 and TRBJ2-2, the complete variable domain is KAGVTQTPRYLIKTRGQQVTLSCSPISGHRSVSWYQQTPGQGLQFLFEYFSETQRNKGNFPGRFSGRQFSNSRSEMNVSTLELGDSALYLCASSFYSGNGELFFGEGSRLTVL.